These T cell receptor beta chains were read from a single sample in a study of regulatory T cells in long-lasting Graves disease. TCRdb redid the calling of the multiplex PCR reads with MiXCR, one entry per CDR3 protein. The table includes over 500,000 distinct CDR3 sequences, about 16% detected once. Separately, the same data were catalogued under a study of T cells in Graves' hyperthyroidism and ophthalmopathy.

The sequences come from peripheral blood mononuclear cells (PBMCs), collected at new diagnosis, from a patient treated with antithyroid drugs. The origin of the receptors is a young man with Graves disease. Each CDR3 is given with its conserved first and last residue. The D gene is left open where the match is weak. Size is omitted from some rows. Given values are once, few, many or a class for expanded clones.

J gene	V gene	clone size	D gene	CDR3 DNA	CDR3 protein
TRBJ1-3	TRBV30	many	TRBD1	TGTGCCTGGACCGGACAGGGGATAACTGGAAACACCATATATTTT	CAWTGQGITGNTIYF
TRBJ1-2	TRBV2	many	.	TGTGCCAGCAGTGAATCAGGGGAGGGCTATGGCTACACCTTC	CASSESGEGYGYTF
TRBJ1-1	TRBV12-3/TRBV12-4	.	.	TGTGCCAGCAGTCCCGCTCAGTGGGACACTGAAGCTTTCTTT	CASSPAQWDTEAFF
TRBJ1-1	TRBV6-1	many	TRBD1	TGTGCCATCACGATCGGGGGACAGGGTGAAGCTTTCTTT	CAITIGGQGEAFF
TRBJ2-5	TRBV29-1	many	TRBD1	TGCAGCGGACGGACAGGCGGTGAAGAGACCCAGTACTTC	CSGRTGGEETQYF
TRBJ2-3	TRBV7-9	many	TRBD2	TGTGCCAGCAGCTCGCGGACTAGAAACACAGATACGCAGTATTTT	CASSSRTRNTDTQYF
TRBJ2-5	TRBV2	many	.	TGTGCCAGCAGCCCGATAACGGAACAAGAGACCCAGTACTTC	CASSPITEQETQYF
TRBJ2-3	TRBV6-5	many	TRBD2	TGTGCCAGCAGTTACAACCTCCGGGGACTAGCGAGCACAGATACGCAGTATTTT	CASSYNLRGLASTDTQYF
TRBJ2-6	TRBV12-5	many	TRBD2	TGTGCTAGTGGTTTGGCCTCCGGGGGACTAGCGGGTACCTTCTCTGGGGCCAACGTCCTGACTTTC	CASGLASGGLAGTFSGANVLTF
TRBJ2-1	TRBV30	few	TRBD2	TGTGCCTGGAGTTTTACTAGCGGGATTTACAATGAGCAGTTCTTC	CAWSFTSGIYNEQFF
TRBJ1-6	TRBV20-1	few	TRBD1	TGCAGTGCTAGGGGACAGGGTAACCTATATAATTCACCCCTCCACTTT	CSARGQGNLYNSPLHF
TRBJ2-7	TRBV7-9	many	.	TGTGCCAGCAGCACATTCGGGGGCTACGAGCAGTACTTC	CASSTFGGYEQYF
TRBJ2-3	TRBV28	many	.	TGTGCCAGCAGTCCTAGCGCTAGGAGGTACACAGATACGCAGTATTTT	CASSPSARRYTDTQYF
TRBJ1-2	TRBV30	many	.	TGTGCCTGGAGTGTAAACTATGGCTACACCTTC	CAWSVNYGYTF
TRBJ2-3	TRBV12-3/TRBV12-4	.	TRBD2	TGTGCCAGCAGCTTAGAGTGGACTAGCGGGGGGGATTCTGGAGATACGCAGTATTTT	CASSLEWTSGGDSGDTQYF
TRBJ1-3	TRBV27	few	TRBD1	TGTGCCAGCAAGACGACAGGGCTCTCTGGAAACACCATATATTTT	CASKTTGLSGNTIYF
TRBJ2-2	TRBV28	few	.	TGTGCCAGCAGTTCAGGGGGGTCCGGGGAGCTGTTTTTT	CASSSGGSGELFF
TRBJ2-5	TRBV9	.	TRBD1	TGTGCCAGCAGCGCCTCCGGGACAGGGGAAAAGACCCAGTACTTC	CASSASGTGEKTQYF
TRBJ2-2	TRBV7-9	many	TRBD1	TGTGCCAGCAGCGTCGACAGGGTGAACACCGGGGAGCTGTTTTTT	CASSVDRVNTGELFF
TRBJ2-3	TRBV27	few	TRBD1	TGTGCCAGCAGTCCACAGGGGCTCCCCACAGATACGCAGTATTTT	CASSPQGLPTDTQYF
TRBJ2-5	TRBV7-6	.	TRBD2	TGTGCCAGCAGCGTCGGGACTAGCGGACAAGAGACCCAGCACTTC	CASSVGTSGQETQHF
TRBJ2-1	TRBV9	few	.	TGTGCCAGCAGCCCTTCTCCCACTTCCTACAATGAGCAGTTCTTC	CASSPSPTSYNEQFF
TRBJ1-4	TRBV13	.	.	TGTGCCAGCAGCCTCCCCCGGGACAATAGGTTAAATGAAAAACTGTTTTTT	CASSLPRDNRLNEKLFF
TRBJ1-1	TRBV12-3/TRBV12-4	.	.	TGTGCCAGCAGACAGAGGAGTTGGACTGAAGCTTTCTTT	CASRQRSWTEAFF
TRBJ1-1	TRBV29-1	few	.	TGCAGCGTTTGGGCGGGGGGGTTGACTGAAGCTTTCTTT	CSVWAGGLTEAFF
TRBJ1-5	TRBV4-2	many	.	TGTGCCAGCAGCCAAGATCGGGTTGCCCAGCCCCAGCATTTT	CASSQDRVAQPQHF
TRBJ2-3	TRBV13	.	TRBD1	TGTGCCAGCAGCTTAGAGGGACAGGTCAAGGGTTACACAGATACGCAGTATTTT	CASSLEGQVKGYTDTQYF
TRBJ1-1	TRBV7-3	few	.	TGTGCCAGCAGCTTATACAGCCACACTGAAGCTTTCTTT	CASSLYSHTEAFF
TRBJ1-3	TRBV11-2	.	.	TGTGCCAGCAGCTTAGCTATGGGGCCGCACATATATTTT	CASSLAMGPHIYF
TRBJ1-1	TRBV5-5	few	.	TGTGCCAGCAGCTGGCGCGGGCTTCTGAACACTGAAGCTTTCTTT	CASSWRGLLNTEAFF
TRBJ2-7	TRBV28	many	.	TGTGCCAGCAGAGACAGTGGCTCATCCTACGAGCAGTACTTC	CASRDSGSSYEQYF
TRBJ1-1	TRBV16	few	TRBD1	TGTGCCAGCATAGACAGGGCAAGTAACACTGAAGCTTTCTTT	CASIDRASNTEAFF
TRBJ2-2	TRBV7-9	.	.	TGTGCCAGCAGCTTCCGGGTTAAAGGGGGCACCGGGGAGCTGTTTTTT	CASSFRVKGGTGELFF
TRBJ2-3	TRBV5-1	many	TRBD1	TGCGCCAGCAGCTTGGGGGGACAGCGGACGCAGTATTTT	CASSLGGQRTQYF
TRBJ1-5	TRBV28	.	.	TGTGCCAGCAGTTTGGGGGCTCCGGGGCAGCCCCAGCATTTT	CASSLGAPGQPQHF
TRBJ1-2	TRBV5-1	once	TRBD1	TGCGCCAGCAGCTTGAGGGGGACAGAAAAGGATGGCTACACCTTC	CASSLRGTEKDGYTF
TRBJ2-5	TRBV6-1	many	TRBD2	TGTGCCCCTCAGCCTAGCGGGAGGCCGTGGGCTCAAGAGACCCAGTACTTC	CAPQPSGRPWAQETQYF
TRBJ1-5	TRBV27	.	.	TGTGCCAGCAGTTTAGGCACGACCCAGGGTGGCCTCAATCAGCCCCAGCATTTT	CASSLGTTQGGLNQPQHF
TRBJ2-3	TRBV12-3/TRBV12-4	many	.	TGTGCCAGCAGCTTAGGGCAGGGCCGCACAGATACGCAGTATTTT	CASSLGQGRTDTQYF
TRBJ1-1	TRBV20-1	many	.	TGCAGTGCTTCACCGGCTAACACTGAAGCTTTCTTT	CSASPANTEAFF
TRBJ2-3	TRBV5-1	.	TRBD1	TGCGCCAGCAGCTGGGACAGGGTAACAGATACGCAGTATTTT	CASSWDRVTDTQYF
TRBJ2-2	TRBV2	many	TRBD2	TGTGCCAGCAGGGGTTCTAGCGGGAGAACCGGGGAGCTGTTTTTT	CASRGSSGRTGELFF
TRBJ2-6	TRBV7-8	.	.	TGTGCCAGCAGCCTGACGAATGGGGCCAACGTCCTGACTTTC	CASSLTNGANVLTF
TRBJ2-7	TRBV7-2	.	.	TGTGCCAGCAGCCCCCCGCGGGTCGATGCCTACGAGCAGTGCTTC	CASSPPRVDAYEQCF
TRBJ1-1	TRBV20-1	many	.	TGCAGTGCCAGGGGCCGGGGGTATGCCACTGAAGCTTTCTTT	CSARGRGYATEAFF
TRBJ2-3	TRBV6-5	few	.	TGTGCCAGCAGTTACTCTTGGGCAGATACGCAGTATTTT	CASSYSWADTQYF
TRBJ2-7	TRBV11-2	.	.	TGTGCCAGCAGCTACCAGGGGAGGGAGCAGTACTTC	CASSYQGREQYF
TRBJ2-3	TRBV18	many	.	TGTGCCAGCTCACCGGTAAAGGGGCTTACAGATACGCAGTATTTT	CASSPVKGLTDTQYF
TRBJ2-1	TRBV20-1	.	TRBD2	TGCAGTGCTAGAGATTACAGCGCGGAGGCCGGGGGGGATGAGCAGTTCTTC	CSARDYSAEAGGDEQFF
TRBJ2-7	TRBV5-1	many	.	TGCGCCAGCAGCCCGGAGGGGGACTACGAGCAGTACTTC	CASSPEGDYEQYF
TRBJ1-5	TRBV20-1	.	TRBD1	TGCAGTGCTGGATCTACAGGGGAGCAGCCCCAGCATTTT	CSAGSTGEQPQHF
TRBJ2-2	TRBV9	.	TRBD2	TGTGCCAGCAGCGTAGACTGGCGGGAGAGGTCCGGGGAGCTGTTTTTT	CASSVDWRERSGELFF
TRBJ2-5	TRBV28	many	TRBD1	TGTGCCAGCAGCTATAACCCGGGACAGGGGCACCAAGAGACCCAGTACTTC	CASSYNPGQGHQETQYF
TRBJ1-3	TRBV6-1	.	.	TGTGCCAGCAGCCGCGGTCTACTCTCTGGAAACACCATATATTTT	CASSRGLLSGNTIYF
TRBJ2-2	TRBV7-2	.	TRBD2	TGTGCCAGCAATCTAGCGGCTCCACGGTCCGGGGAGCTGTTTTTT	CASNLAAPRSGELFF
TRBJ1-1	TRBV7-3	few	.	TGTGCCAGCAGCTCTGGCCCGGACACTGAAGCTTTCTTT	CASSSGPDTEAFF